This TCR beta chain was sequenced during a study of blood T cell repertoires in COVID-19. The CDR3 has 14 amino acids. V dropped 6 bases and J dropped 14; count of bases not matched to a gene: 10. Germline V gene lookup returns CDR1 KGHDR and CDR2 SFDVKD. Method: immunoSEQ multiplex PCR; TCRdb's copy keeps in-frame clones and lacks some. Of 80,000 or so clones in the sample, roughly 88% are singletons; the top ten hold 0.95% to 1.3%. The chain carries TRBV24-1 and TRBJ2-1; 12 positions agree with TRBD2. The clonotype was recovered from a woman aged 50 to 65 in a cohort sampled during active COVID-19. Sequencing input: peripheral blood. In nucleotides, the CDR3 is TGTGCCACCAGTACTTCTAGCGGGAGGGCCTCAAAGTTCTTC. The encoded protein is CATSTSSGRASKFF.